The T cell receptor (beta chain) described here comes from a study of early T cells in non-severe SARS-CoV-2 infection. Across the whole study: With bulk RNA from unsorted whole blood as input, sequencing yielded unpaired chains. Study results and caveats: Clonotype matching in VDJdb favored anti-spike CD8 responses and did not capture private and CD4 specificities.

This clonotype was seen more than once but under ten times. As yet, its antigen is unknown. Unique molecular identifiers were attached to individual cDNA molecules. TCRdb processed the 5' RACE reads anew with MiXCR; each CDR3 protein has one entry. The sample records 60,000 to 65,000 distinct CDR3 sequences, 12% being singletons. The CDR3 has 14 residues. Germline CDR1 and CDR2: DFQATT and SNEGSKA (reference sequence). Trimming pared 7 bases from V and 2 bases from J, leaving 15 bases between. Material: whole blood. V is TRBV20-1 and J is TRBJ1-5; D not certain. This clonotype was sampled from an adult who was a healthcare worker with PCR-confirmed SARS-CoV-2 infection or an uninfected control (not recorded which). CDR3 sequence (DNA): TGCAGTGGGTGGGGTTGGATGGGCAATCAGCCCCAGCATTTT. Its protein is CSGWGWMGNQPQHF.